This is a list of T cell receptor beta chains from one sample in a study of T-cell reconstitution after alpha-beta-depleted transplantation in children. Via MiXCR, TCRdb re-called the PCR reads, giving one row per CDR3 protein. Of roughly 790,000 distinct CDR3 sequences in the sample, 15% to 20% were seen once. The sequences come from PBMCs, mostly from graft donor cells, collected 360 days after TCRalphabeta/CD19-depleted stem cell transplant. The receptors originated from a male patient younger than 18 who had a stem cell transplant for acute lymphoblastic leukemia, so the T cells may come from the graft donor. Each CDR3 is given with its conserved first and last residue. The D gene is left open where the match is weak. Some rows have no size entry. The others give once, few or many, or a class for an expanded clone.

V gene	D gene	J gene	clone size	CDR3 protein	CDR3 DNA
TRBV5-5	.	TRBJ2-7	few	CASSLAPRESYEQYF	TGTGCCAGCAGCTTAGCCCCCCGAGAATCCTACGAGCAGTACTTC
TRBV10-3	.	TRBJ2-7	many	CAISTGSSYEQYF	TGTGCCATCAGTACAGGGAGCTCCTACGAGCAGTACTTC
TRBV7-9	TRBD1	TRBJ1-2	few	CASSWTGPEGYTF	TGTGCCAGCAGCTGGACAGGCCCGGAAGGCTACACCTTC
TRBV29-1	.	TRBJ2-7	.	CSVLIDSYEQYF	TGCAGCGTTCTAATCGACAGTTACGAGCAGTACTTC
TRBV7-9	TRBD1	TRBJ1-2	few	CASSLARTRDSYGYTF	TGTGCCAGCAGCTTAGCGCGCACCCGGGACAGCTATGGCTACACCTTC
TRBV29-1	.	TRBJ2-7	many	CSVGGGIRQASEQYF	TGCAGCGTTGGTGGGGGTATACGACAGGCAAGCGAGCAGTACTTC
TRBV7-3	TRBD1	TRBJ2-2	few	CASSGNRGPDTGELFF	TGTGCCAGCAGCGGCAACAGGGGGCCTGACACCGGGGAGCTGTTTTTT
TRBV6-1	.	TRBJ2-2	.	CASSDVGARELFF	TGTGCCAGCAGTGATGTCGGAGCTCGGGAGCTGTTTTTT
TRBV21-1	.	TRBJ2-5	.	CASSPDTYKTGTQYF	TGTGCCAGCAGCCCGGACACCTACAAGACCGGGACCCAGTACTTC
TRBV5-1	TRBD2	TRBJ2-1	many	CASSLAAGGIYNEQFF	TGCGCCAGCAGCTTGGCGGCGGGAGGGATATACAATGAGCAGTTCTTC
TRBV11-3	.	TRBJ2-1	few	CASSSFDRGEYNEQFF	TGTGCCAGCAGCTCGTTCGACCGCGGGGAGTACAATGAGCAGTTCTTC
TRBV12-3/TRBV12-4	.	TRBJ2-7	.	CASSFVAEPRRTYEQYF	TGTGCCAGCAGTTTCGTAGCGGAACCCCGAAGGACCTACGAGCAGTACTTC
TRBV11-1	TRBD2	TRBJ2-1	.	CASSLRRSSGGLISNEQFF	TGTGCCAGCAGCTTGAGACGTAGTTCGGGAGGGTTGATAAGCAATGAGCAGTTCTTC
TRBV29-1	TRBD1	TRBJ1-1	.	CSVEGAGGDTEAFF	TGCAGCGTTGAAGGCGCAGGGGGAGATACTGAAGCTTTCTTT
TRBV11-2	.	TRBJ2-1	few	CASRSTTGSYNEQFF	TGTGCCAGCAGGTCAACTACAGGCTCCTACAATGAGCAGTTCTTC
TRBV10-3	.	TRBJ2-4	few	CAISPVGETSIAKNIQYF	TGTGCCATCAGCCCCGTCGGGGAGACCTCTATAGCCAAAAACATTCAGTACTTC
TRBV5-1	.	TRBJ2-3	.	CASSRQPTDTQYF	TGCGCCAGCAGTCGGCAGCCCACAGATACGCAGTATTTT
TRBV5-1	.	TRBJ2-1	.	CASSFTPTSYNEQFF	TGCGCCAGCAGCTTTACTCCGACCTCCTACAATGAGCAGTTCTTC
TRBV5-4	TRBD1	TRBJ2-7	.	CASSGRRWDRVEHEQYF	TGTGCCAGCAGCGGGAGGCGATGGGACAGGGTTGAGCACGAGCAGTACTTC
TRBV20-1	.	TRBJ2-1	.	CSAAPGPRGNEQFF	TGCAGTGCCGCTCCGGGCCCTCGTGGGAATGAGCAGTTCTTC
TRBV2	TRBD1	TRBJ2-5	.	CASGDRETQYF	TGTGCCAGCGGGGACAGGGAGACCCAGTACTTC
TRBV5-1	TRBD1	TRBJ1-1	few	CASSPTGRVTEAFF	TGCGCCAGCTCACCGACAGGGAGGGTCACTGAAGCTTTCTTT
TRBV11-2	TRBD1	TRBJ2-1	.	CASRQSYRGLISEQFF	TGTGCCAGCAGACAATCCTACAGGGGATTGATTTCTGAGCAGTTCTTC
TRBV9	.	TRBJ2-2	few	CASSFHDRGTGELFF	TGTGCCAGCAGCTTTCACGACCGGGGCACCGGGGAGCTGTTTTTT
TRBV20-1	TRBD2	TRBJ2-3	.	CSGAQEASGLTDTQYF	TGCAGTGGCGCACAAGAGGCTAGCGGCCTCACAGATACGCAGTATTTT
TRBV15	.	TRBJ2-7	many	CATSRGRTNGPYEQYF	TGTGCCACCAGCAGAGGTCGGACAAACGGCCCCTACGAGCAGTACTTC
TRBV20-1	.	TRBJ2-6	few	CSVPTAYSGANVLTF	TGCAGTGTGCCGACGGCCTACTCTGGGGCCAACGTCCTGACTTTC
TRBV29-1	.	TRBJ2-3	many	CSVEQGTTDTQYF	TGCAGCGTTGAACAGGGTACAACAGATACGCAGTATTTT
TRBV20-1	TRBD1	TRBJ1-2	.	CSSRQGTAANYGYTF	TGCAGTTCCCGGCAGGGGACAGCGGCTAACTATGGCTACACCTTC
TRBV7-9	.	TRBJ1-4	few	CASSFPLSGQAPEKLFF	TGTGCCAGCAGCTTTCCACTCTCGGGCCAGGCCCCCGAAAAACTGTTTTTT
TRBV5-1	TRBD2	TRBJ2-5	few	CASSLNRGGRETQYF	TGCGCCAGCAGCTTGAATCGCGGGGGGAGAGAGACCCAGTACTTC
TRBV7-2	TRBD2	TRBJ2-7	few	CASSLVRTSAYEQYF	TGTGCCAGCAGCTTAGTTAGGACTAGCGCCTACGAGCAGTACTTC
TRBV13	TRBD1	TRBJ2-7	few	CASSSPGQGAPKQYF	TGTGCCAGCAGCTCACCGGGACAGGGGGCTCCCAAGCAGTACTTC
TRBV12-3/TRBV12-4	.	TRBJ2-1	.	CASSHGLGVDEQFF	TGTGCCAGCAGTCACGGACTCGGGGTTGATGAGCAGTTCTTC
TRBV25-1	TRBD1	TRBJ2-7	.	CASSPFPGQGQYEQYF	TGTGCCAGCAGTCCTTTCCCGGGACAGGGTCAGTATGAGCAGTACTTC
TRBV20-1	.	TRBJ1-1	.	CSAPGDTEAFF	TGCAGTGCCCCTGGAGACACTGAAGCTTTCTTT
TRBV7-9	.	TRBJ1-4	many	CASTTIEFINEKLFF	TGTGCCAGCACCACCATCGAGTTTATTAATGAAAAACTGTTTTTT
TRBV24-1	.	TRBJ2-5	many	CATSDLRETQYF	TGTGCCACCAGTGATTTGCGGGAGACCCAGTACTTC
TRBV7-2	.	TRBJ2-7	many	CASSLAPGEAGEQYF	TGTGCCAGCAGCTTAGCTCCAGGGGAGGCCGGCGAGCAGTACTTC
TRBV6-5	TRBD1	TRBJ2-7	.	CASSYVDRGRDEQYF	TGTGCCAGCAGTTACGTGGACAGGGGCCGGGACGAGCAGTACTTC
TRBV7-9	.	TRBJ2-2	few	CASSLGPPPGELFF	TGTGCCAGCAGCTTGGGCCCCCCTCCCGGGGAGCTGTTTTTT
TRBV7-6	.	TRBJ2-1	.	CASSLGAPSSYNEQFF	TGTGCCAGCAGCTTAGGAGCTCCAAGCTCCTACAATGAGCAGTTCTTC
TRBV12-3/TRBV12-4	.	TRBJ1-1	.	CASSWNLNTEAFF	TGTGCCAGCAGTTGGAACCTGAACACTGAAGCTTTCTTT
TRBV11-2	.	TRBJ2-3	many	CASSSQSRRSTDTQYF	TGTGCCAGCAGTTCTCAATCCCGCCGGAGCACAGATACGCAGTATTTT
TRBV7-9	.	TRBJ2-4	.	CASSLTVKNIQYF	TGTGCCAGCAGCTTAACGGTCAAAAACATTCAGTACTTC
TRBV19	.	TRBJ2-7	few	CASSIRADGDEQYF	TGTGCCAGTAGTATAAGGGCGGACGGGGACGAGCAGTACTTC
TRBV5-6	TRBD2	TRBJ2-5	few	CASEPGLAVETQYF	TGTGCCAGTGAGCCGGGACTAGCGGTAGAGACCCAGTACTTC
TRBV9	TRBD1	TRBJ2-3	few	CASSPRTGIRVTDTQYF	TGTGCCAGCAGCCCTCGGACAGGGATCCGAGTCACAGATACGCAGTATTTT
TRBV5-1	.	TRBJ2-1	few	CASSLDLVGYFNEQFF	TGCGCCAGCAGCTTGGATCTGGTCGGGTATTTCAATGAGCAGTTCTTC
TRBV5-1	TRBD1	TRBJ1-1	few	CASSLATGTNTEAFF	TGCGCCAGCAGCTTGGCGACAGGGACGAACACTGAAGCTTTCTTT
TRBV7-3	.	TRBJ2-2	.	CASSSGVVNTGELFF	TGTGCCAGCAGCTCGGGGGTGGTGAACACCGGGGAGCTGTTTTTT
TRBV7-3	TRBD2	TRBJ2-7	many	CASSLMGTSDSYEQYF	TGTGCCAGCAGCTTGATGGGGACTAGCGACTCCTACGAGCAGTACTTC
TRBV14	.	TRBJ2-1	.	CASSQPGSPLNEQFF	TGTGCCAGCAGCCAACCGGGATCTCCTCTTAATGAGCAGTTCTTC
TRBV20-1	TRBD1	TRBJ2-7	.	CSARPGQHYEQYF	TGCAGTGCGAGACCGGGACAGCACTACGAGCAGTACTTC